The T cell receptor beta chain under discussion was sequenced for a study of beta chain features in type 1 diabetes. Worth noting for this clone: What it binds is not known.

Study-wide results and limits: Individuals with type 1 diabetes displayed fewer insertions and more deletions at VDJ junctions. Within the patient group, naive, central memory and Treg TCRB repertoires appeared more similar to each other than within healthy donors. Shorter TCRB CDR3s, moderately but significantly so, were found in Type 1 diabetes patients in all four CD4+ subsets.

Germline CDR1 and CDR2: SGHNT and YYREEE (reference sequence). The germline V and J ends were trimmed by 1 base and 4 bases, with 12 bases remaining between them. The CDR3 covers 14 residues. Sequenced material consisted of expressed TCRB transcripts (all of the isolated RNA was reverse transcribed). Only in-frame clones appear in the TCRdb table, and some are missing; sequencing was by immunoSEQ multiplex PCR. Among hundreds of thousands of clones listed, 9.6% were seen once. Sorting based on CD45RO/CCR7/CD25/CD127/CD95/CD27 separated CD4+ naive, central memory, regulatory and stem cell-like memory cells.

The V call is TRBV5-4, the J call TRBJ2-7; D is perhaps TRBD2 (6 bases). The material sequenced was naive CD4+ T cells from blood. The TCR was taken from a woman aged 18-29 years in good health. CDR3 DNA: TGTGCCAGCAGCTTGACGGCAGGGAGGTACGAGCAGTACTTC. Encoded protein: CASSLTAGRYEQYF.